This entry is about one T cell receptor (beta chain). These data are taken from a study of blood T cell repertoires in COVID-19. As for the study in general: Italy, Spain and the United States were the sources of the convalescent and acute COVID-19 samples. From T cells, B-cell-depleted T cells, or PBMCs came the material, which was cDNA or gDNA.

Seattle-derived patients entered the study during active infection and were followed longitudinally. Source study methods: Amplifying reference gene primers gave estimates of nucleated cell counts. Measured with immunoSEQ multiplex PCR; TCRdb has only the in-frame clones, and not every one. V, J and clone size derive from that table, while D and trimming were established from the DNA sequence. The sample holds hundreds of thousands of clones, about 89% seen once. The source of this sequence is a woman in her 50s with COVID-19, enrolled during active disease. Source material: peripheral blood.

DNA for the CDR3: TGCGCCAGCAGCCTCACAGGTGGTAGCGGGGGCCCGGATACGCAGTATTTT. Its translation: CASSLTGGSGGPDTQYF. V gene TRBV5-1 combines with J gene TRBJ2-3; 9 nucleotides agree with TRBD2. V dropped 4 bases and J dropped 6; count of bases not matched to a gene: 15. The V gene's germline CDR1 is SGHRS and CDR2 YFSETQ. CDR3 size: 17 residues.